The sample holds many counts of the clone carrying this T cell receptor beta chain. The target antigen is unknown. The sample is drawn from a study of blood T cells in healthy people across ages. The study's findings and limits: It was the long-lived donors that had more naive CD4+ cells and higher diversity than aged donors.

Healthy Caucasian individuals from Russia aged roughly 6 to 100 were enrolled as donors. V was pared by 6 bases and J by 10 bases, with 10 bases between. The length of the CDR3 is 12 residues. PCR was performed a second time for 7 to 11 cycles using a sample-barcoded 5' primer and a J-beta primer mix. Via MiXCR, TCRdb re-called the 5' RACE reads, giving one row per CDR3 protein. The profile shows 650,000 to 700,000 distinct CDR3 sequences, under 65% of them singletons. This sequence originates from a woman at least 80 years old in good health. Sequenced material: blood. This sequence joins TRBV12-3 or TRBV12-4 and TRBJ1-6; D may be TRBD1 (6 bases). The CDR3 loop is CASREGGSPLHF. The CDR3 coding sequence is TGTGCCAGCAGGGAGGGGGGATCACCCCTCCACTTT.